These T cell receptor beta chains were read from a single sample in a study of T cell responses to AZD1222 COVID-19 vaccine. Data came from immunoSEQ multiplex PCR; TCRdb stores just in-frame clones and leaves some out. The sample contains 70,000 to 90,000 clones, around 87% of which appear only once. Sequencing used peripheral blood, obtained 28 days after the second AZD1222 dose. The receptors were sampled from an adult who received the AZD1222 COVID-19 vaccine. The CDR3 runs from the conserved cysteine through the conserved F or W. D genes are given only for firm matches. Not every row has a clone size; where given, it reads once, few, many or a size class.

d_gene: TRBD1; abundance: -; v_gene: TRBV20-1; j_gene: TRBJ2-5; CDR3nt: TGCAGTGCTAGTGCCCCCTCGACAGGGGATGAGACCCAGTACTTC; CDR3aa: CSASAPSTGDETQYF
d_gene: -; abundance: -; v_gene: TRBV11-2; j_gene: TRBJ2-7; CDR3nt: TGTGCCAGCACCTCACCAGGTCGCTCCTACGAGCAGTACTTC; CDR3aa: CASTSPGRSYEQYF
d_gene: -; abundance: -; v_gene: TRBV10-2; j_gene: TRBJ1-1; CDR3nt: TGCGCCAGCAGCCGCGACAGGAACACTGAAGCTTTCTTT; CDR3aa: CASSRDRNTEAFF
d_gene: -; abundance: -; v_gene: TRBV12-3/TRBV12-4; j_gene: TRBJ2-7; CDR3nt: TGTGCCAGCAGTTGGGGCCGCCGCTACGAGCAGTACTTC; CDR3aa: CASSWGRRYEQYF
d_gene: -; abundance: -; v_gene: TRBV30; j_gene: TRBJ2-1; CDR3nt: TGTGCCTGGAGCCCGATTAGCTCCTACAATGAGCAGTTCTTC; CDR3aa: CAWSPISSYNEQFF
d_gene: -; abundance: -; v_gene: TRBV27; j_gene: TRBJ1-1; CDR3nt: TGTGCCAGCAGTTTCGACAGGTTTAACACTGAAGCTTTCTTT; CDR3aa: CASSFDRFNTEAFF
d_gene: TRBD2; abundance: -; v_gene: TRBV19; j_gene: TRBJ2-1; CDR3nt: TGTGCCAGTAATTCCGGGCGGGGGGCCTACAATGAGCAGTTCTTC; CDR3aa: CASNSGRGAYNEQFF
d_gene: -; abundance: -; v_gene: TRBV14; j_gene: TRBJ1-3; CDR3nt: TGTGCCAGCAGCCAAGTTCCTGGAAACACCATATATTTT; CDR3aa: CASSQVPGNTIYF
d_gene: TRBD1; abundance: -; v_gene: TRBV2; j_gene: TRBJ2-3; CDR3nt: TGTGCCAGCAGGGAGGACAGGAGCCCCACAGATACGCAGTATTTT; CDR3aa: CASREDRSPTDTQYF
d_gene: TRBD1; abundance: -; v_gene: TRBV12-3/TRBV12-4; j_gene: TRBJ1-4; CDR3nt: TGTGCCAGCAGCCCGACAGGGGGAAAACTGTTTTTT; CDR3aa: CASSPTGGKLFF
d_gene: -; abundance: -; v_gene: TRBV19; j_gene: TRBJ2-1; CDR3nt: TGTGCCAGTACCCCCTTGGGGGGCCTAGGTGAGCAGTTCTTC; CDR3aa: CASTPLGGLGEQFF
d_gene: TRBD1; abundance: -; v_gene: TRBV6-5; j_gene: TRBJ2-2; CDR3nt: TGTGCCAGCAGACCGACAGGGTGGGATACCGGGGAGCTGTTTTTT; CDR3aa: CASRPTGWDTGELFF
d_gene: -; abundance: -; v_gene: TRBV7-3; j_gene: TRBJ1-1; CDR3nt: TGTGCCAGCAGCCCCCGGGGGACGAACACTGAAGCTTTCTTT; CDR3aa: CASSPRGTNTEAFF
d_gene: TRBD1; abundance: -; v_gene: TRBV12-5; j_gene: TRBJ1-5; CDR3nt: TGTGCTAGTGGACCACAGGGGTTCAATCAGCCCCAGCATTTT; CDR3aa: CASGPQGFNQPQHF
d_gene: -; abundance: -; v_gene: TRBV6-5; j_gene: TRBJ1-5; CDR3nt: TGTGCCAGCAGGTATAGCAATCAGCCCCAGCATTTT; CDR3aa: CASRYSNQPQHF
d_gene: TRBD2; abundance: -; v_gene: TRBV3-1/TRBV3-2; j_gene: TRBJ2-1; CDR3nt: TGTGCCAGCAGCCGCAGACTAGCGGGGGGCCTCAGTGAGCAGTTCTTC; CDR3aa: CASSRRLAGGLSEQFF
d_gene: -; abundance: -; v_gene: TRBV6-5; j_gene: TRBJ1-2; CDR3nt: TGTGCCAGCAGTTACTCACAAACCCATGGCTACACCTTC; CDR3aa: CASSYSQTHGYTF
d_gene: -; abundance: -; v_gene: TRBV9; j_gene: TRBJ1-2; CDR3nt: TGTGCCAGCAGCGTAGCTCAGGGACTCGGCTACACCTTC; CDR3aa: CASSVAQGLGYTF
d_gene: TRBD2; abundance: once; v_gene: TRBV6-5; j_gene: TRBJ2-1; CDR3nt: TGTGCCAGCAGTTCAATAGCGGGGTTCGACAATGAGCAGTTCTTC; CDR3aa: CASSSIAGFDNEQFF
d_gene: -; abundance: few; v_gene: TRBV5-4; j_gene: TRBJ1-2; CDR3nt: TGTGCCAGCAGCTTGGAAAGGGTTGGCGGCTACACCTTC; CDR3aa: CASSLERVGGYTF
d_gene: TRBD1; abundance: many; v_gene: TRBV10-3; j_gene: TRBJ1-6; CDR3nt: TGTGCCATCAGCGGACAGGGGGCGACCTATAATTCACCCCTCCACTTT; CDR3aa: CAISGQGATYNSPLHF
d_gene: TRBD1; abundance: -; v_gene: TRBV3-1/TRBV3-2; j_gene: TRBJ2-5; CDR3nt: TGTGCCAGCAGCCACTTGGGACAGCAAGAGACCCAGTACTTC; CDR3aa: CASSHLGQQETQYF
d_gene: TRBD1; abundance: -; v_gene: TRBV19; j_gene: TRBJ1-2; CDR3nt: TGTGCCAGTAGTATTGGGCCAGGGGGAACGTATGGCTACACCTTC; CDR3aa: CASSIGPGGTYGYTF
d_gene: TRBD2; abundance: once; v_gene: TRBV11-3; j_gene: TRBJ2-2; CDR3nt: TGTGCCAGCAGCCCACTAGCGGGGACCGGGGAGCTGTTTTTT; CDR3aa: CASSPLAGTGELFF
d_gene: -; abundance: -; v_gene: TRBV7-2; j_gene: TRBJ2-7; CDR3nt: TGTGCCAGCAGCTTTACACAGGGTAGCGAGCAGTACTTC; CDR3aa: CASSFTQGSEQYF
d_gene: -; abundance: -; v_gene: TRBV28; j_gene: TRBJ1-1; CDR3nt: TGTGCCAGCAGTTTGGTTAGGGTTCTCGGACTGAACGCTGAAGCTTTCTTT; CDR3aa: CASSLVRVLGLNAEAFF
d_gene: TRBD2; abundance: -; v_gene: TRBV27; j_gene: TRBJ2-2; CDR3nt: TGTGCCAGCAGGGTCAGCGGGGGGAACACCGGGGAGCTGTTTTTT; CDR3aa: CASRVSGGNTGELFF
d_gene: -; abundance: -; v_gene: TRBV7-7; j_gene: TRBJ2-7; CDR3nt: TGTGCTAGCAGCTTAGGCCCCCCGGGTCAGTCCTACGAGCAGTACTTC; CDR3aa: CASSLGPPGQSYEQYF
d_gene: -; abundance: few; v_gene: TRBV14; j_gene: TRBJ1-4; CDR3nt: TGTGCCAGCAGCCAAGTCCGGGGATACGAAAAACTGTTTTTT; CDR3aa: CASSQVRGYEKLFF
d_gene: TRBD2; abundance: -; v_gene: TRBV28; j_gene: TRBJ2-7; CDR3nt: TGTGCCAGCAGTATTACTAGCGGGGGGGCCTACGAGCAGTACTTC; CDR3aa: CASSITSGGAYEQYF
d_gene: TRBD2; abundance: -; v_gene: TRBV20-1; j_gene: TRBJ2-7; CDR3nt: TGCAGTGCTTCCCGGGGGGGGAAGAACCTATTC; CDR3aa: CSASRGGKNLF
d_gene: TRBD1; abundance: -; v_gene: TRBV30; j_gene: TRBJ1-5; CDR3nt: TGTGCCTGGAGTGAAACAGGGGTGACACAGCCCCAGCATTTT; CDR3aa: CAWSETGVTQPQHF
d_gene: TRBD1; abundance: -; v_gene: TRBV28; j_gene: TRBJ2-7; CDR3nt: TGTGCCAGCAGTACTAACAGGGGTTACGAGCAGTACTTC; CDR3aa: CASSTNRGYEQYF
d_gene: TRBD1; abundance: -; v_gene: TRBV5-8; j_gene: TRBJ1-2; CDR3nt: TGTGCCAGCAGCCCGTGGACAGGGGGGAACTATGGCTACACCTTC; CDR3aa: CASSPWTGGNYGYTF
d_gene: TRBD1; abundance: -; v_gene: TRBV5-6; j_gene: TRBJ2-2; CDR3nt: TGTGCCAGCAGCTTTGACAGGGGGCGCCCCGGGGAGCTGTTTTTT; CDR3aa: CASSFDRGRPGELFF
d_gene: TRBD2; abundance: -; v_gene: TRBV13; j_gene: TRBJ2-5; CDR3nt: TGTGCCAGCAGCTTACCCCGGGGGGGGGAGTACCAAGAGACCCAGTACTTC; CDR3aa: CASSLPRGGEYQETQYF
d_gene: -; abundance: -; v_gene: TRBV5-1; j_gene: TRBJ2-3; CDR3nt: TGCGCCAGCAGCTTGGGCTCGAACACAGATACGCAGTATTTT; CDR3aa: CASSLGSNTDTQYF
d_gene: TRBD1; abundance: -; v_gene: TRBV11-2; j_gene: TRBJ1-3; CDR3nt: TGTGCCAGCAGCTTAGGCCGAGGACAGGGGACTGGAAACACCATATATTTT; CDR3aa: CASSLGRGQGTGNTIYF
d_gene: TRBD1; abundance: -; v_gene: TRBV29-1; j_gene: TRBJ2-6; CDR3nt: TGCAGCGTAGACCTGACAGGGACGTCTGGGTCCAACGTCCTGACTTTC; CDR3aa: CSVDLTGTSGSNVLTF
d_gene: -; abundance: -; v_gene: TRBV29-1; j_gene: TRBJ2-3; CDR3nt: TGCAGCGTTGGAGGCTTTACAGATACGCAGTATTTT; CDR3aa: CSVGGFTDTQYF
d_gene: TRBD2; abundance: -; v_gene: TRBV27; j_gene: TRBJ2-5; CDR3nt: TGTGCCAGCAGCTCCGCCGCCCGGGGACTAGCGGATAACGGAGAGACCCAGTACTTC; CDR3aa: CASSSAARGLADNGETQYF
d_gene: -; abundance: -; v_gene: TRBV19; j_gene: TRBJ1-5; CDR3nt: TGTGCCAGTAGCCTCTCTCTCCAGCCCCAGCATTTT; CDR3aa: CASSLSLQPQHF
d_gene: -; abundance: -; v_gene: TRBV10-3; j_gene: TRBJ2-7; CDR3nt: TGTGCCATCAGTGAGTCCTGGGGCCAAGGTTACGAGCAGTACTTC; CDR3aa: CAISESWGQGYEQYF
d_gene: TRBD1; abundance: -; v_gene: TRBV11-1; j_gene: TRBJ1-1; CDR3nt: TGTGCCAGCAGCCTACGACAGGGGATGGGCACTGAAGCTTTCTTT; CDR3aa: CASSLRQGMGTEAFF